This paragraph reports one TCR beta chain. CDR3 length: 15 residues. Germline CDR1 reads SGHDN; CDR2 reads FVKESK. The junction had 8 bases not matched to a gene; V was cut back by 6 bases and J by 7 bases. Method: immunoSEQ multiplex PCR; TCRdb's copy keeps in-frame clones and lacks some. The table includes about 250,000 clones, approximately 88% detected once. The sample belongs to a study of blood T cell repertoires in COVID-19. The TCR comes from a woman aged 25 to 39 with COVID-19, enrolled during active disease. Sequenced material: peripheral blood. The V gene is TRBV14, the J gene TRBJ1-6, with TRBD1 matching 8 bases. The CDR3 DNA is TGTGCCAGCAGTTCCCAGGGGGCGAGGAATTCACCCCTCCACTTT. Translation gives CASSSQGARNSPLHF.